What follows is one T cell receptor (beta chain) and its context. This clone's antigen is unknown. No base quality information exists; no much larger clone differs at one position. This sample was included in a study of T cell changes during pregnancy in multiple sclerosis (dated by TCRdb to the late 2010s). About the study as a whole: In women with multiple sclerosis, the researchers looked at how the T cell repertoire shifted as pregnancy progressed.

Ends trimmed: V by 5 bases, J by 8 bases; bases unmatched to a gene: 10. The CDR3 measures 15 amino acids from cysteine to phenylalanine. The sequence is cut down to CDR3 DNA, 45 bases in frame from base 1. CDR1 and CDR2 are read off the germline V gene (reference sequence) as SGHNT and YYREEE. Receptor amplification or capture employed the immunoSEQ multiplex PCR assay. Not all clones reach the TCRdb copy of this immuneACCESS table, which keeps in-frame sequences only. Checked studies attribute under half of the gap to unresolved V genes and leave the rest unexplained. The sample table shows fewer than 95,000 clones, and almost 95% are seen once. The ten largest clones take up around 2.2% of the sample.

This sequence uses TRBV5-4 and TRBJ2-1; 10 central bases correspond to TRBD1. This clonotype was sampled from a female donor with multiple sclerosis, enrolled in a pregnancy study. Sequencing used peripheral blood, obtained in the third trimester of pregnancy. The CDR3 amino acid sequence is: CASSLPGQGSHEQFF. The base sequence is TGTGCCAGCAGTCTCCCGGGACAGGGGTCTCATGAGCAGTTCTTC.